The rows below give T cell receptor beta chains drawn from one sample of a study of blood T cells in healthy people across ages. TCRdb redid the calling of the 5' RACE reads with MiXCR, one entry per CDR3 protein. This sample yields approximately 760,000 distinct CDR3 sequences, of which roughly 25% are seen a single time; just under 9.5% belongs to the top ten. The sample also formed part of further work on T cells of mothers and their children.

Sequences were obtained from blood. Receptors originate from a boy aged 10-17 years in good health. Both conserved end residues are part of each CDR3. The D gene is left open where the match is weak. Not all rows give a size; the values are once, few, many and, for expanded clones, a class.

TRBJ1-1	TRBV12-3/TRBV12-4	NA	many	TGTGCCAGCAGTTCATGGGCTATTGACGCTGAAGCTTTCTTT	CASSSWAIDAEAFF
TRBJ1-3	TRBV20-1	TRBD1	NA	TGCAGTGCTAGAGATAGCAGGGGGCCAGGAAACACCATATATTTT	CSARDSRGPGNTIYF
TRBJ2-7	TRBV10-3	TRBD2	NA	TGTGCCATCAGTGAGAGACTAGCTCCAGCCTACGAGCAGTACTTC	CAISERLAPAYEQYF
TRBJ2-1	TRBV11-2	TRBD2	few	TGTGCCAGCAGCGGGACTAGCGGGAGGAAACTGGAGGGGAATGAGCAGTTCTTC	CASSGTSGRKLEGNEQFF
TRBJ2-7	TRBV29-1	TRBD1	few	TGCAGCGTTGGGGACAGCCTTTACGAGCAGTACTTC	CSVGDSLYEQYF
TRBJ1-3	TRBV20-1	NA	NA	TGCAGTGCTAGCTCAGGTCCTGGAAACACCATATATTTT	CSASSGPGNTIYF
TRBJ2-7	TRBV7-9	NA	NA	TGTGCCAGCAGCTTAGAGCCGAACGGCGACGAGCAGTACTTC	CASSLEPNGDEQYF
TRBJ2-1	TRBV29-1	TRBD2	NA	TGCAGCGCTAGCGGGAGGGCCCGTGAGCAGTTCTTC	CSASGRAREQFF
TRBJ2-7	TRBV20-1	NA	few	TGCAGTGCCTCTCTGGCCGGCGAGCAGTACTTC	CSASLAGEQYF
TRBJ2-1	TRBV27	TRBD2	NA	TGTGCCAGCAGTCCAAGTCCGACGGGGGGCTCCTACAATGAGCAGTTCTTC	CASSPSPTGGSYNEQFF
TRBJ2-3	TRBV9	NA	NA	TGTGCCAGCACCCCTGGGAGCGGCACAGATACGCAGTATTTT	CASTPGSGTDTQYF
TRBJ1-4	TRBV5-1	TRBD1	NA	TGCGCCAGCAGCTCCCACCGGACAGGGGCGTTGGAAAAACTGTTTTTT	CASSSHRTGALEKLFF
TRBJ1-6	TRBV2	NA	few	TGTGCCAGCAGTGCGGGCAGGGGTAATTCACCCCTCCACTTT	CASSAGRGNSPLHF
TRBJ2-6	TRBV29-1	NA	NA	TGCAGCGCCTATGAGGCCAACGTCCTGACTTTC	CSAYEANVLTF
TRBJ2-5	TRBV2	NA	few	TGTGCCAGCAAGGAATTGATGGAGACCCAGTACTTC	CASKELMETQYF
TRBJ1-4	TRBV11-3	NA	few	TGTGCCAGCAGCTTTTGGGACGGGTCTAATGAAAAACTGTTTTTT	CASSFWDGSNEKLFF
TRBJ2-5	TRBV6-2/TRBV6-3	NA	few	TGTGCCAGCAGCGACAGACTCCAAGAGACCCAGTACTTC	CASSDRLQETQYF
TRBJ2-3	TRBV28	NA	NA	TGTGCCAGCAGTTTTGATCAGGGGCGACGCACAGATACGCAGTATTTT	CASSFDQGRRTDTQYF
TRBJ2-7	TRBV7-6	NA	few	TGTGCCAGCAGCCTATTCCCAAGCTCCTACGAGCAGTACTTC	CASSLFPSSYEQYF
TRBJ1-5	TRBV20-1	TRBD1	few	TGCAGTGCTAGACCCGGCCTACAGGGGCTAGGCAATCAGCCCCAGCATTTT	CSARPGLQGLGNQPQHF
TRBJ2-7	TRBV5-5	TRBD2	NA	TGTGCCAGCAGCCTAAGGACTAGGGGCTACGAGCAGTGCTTC	CASSLRTRGYEQCF
TRBJ1-2	TRBV3-1	NA	NA	TGTGCCAGCAGCCAGACAAGCCTTAATGGCTACACCTTC	CASSQTSLNGYTF
TRBJ2-7	TRBV27	NA	few	TGTGCCAGCTCATGGGTAGTGGGAAACGAGCAGTACTTC	CASSWVVGNEQYF
TRBJ2-7	TRBV18	NA	few	TGTGCCAGCTCACCGGTCGGTCCCTACGAGCAGTACTTC	CASSPVGPYEQYF
TRBJ2-7	TRBV11-2	TRBD1	few	TGTGCCAGCAGCACACTTTCGACAGGGGCGCCCTACGAGCAGTACTTC	CASSTLSTGAPYEQYF
TRBJ1-6	TRBV5-1	NA	few	TGCGCCAGCAGCTTAACGGGGGATGGTGAATCACCCCTCCACTTT	CASSLTGDGESPLHF
TRBJ2-5	TRBV11-1	TRBD2	NA	TGTGCCAGCAGTGGGACTAGCGGAGGGGGAGAGACCCAGTACTTC	CASSGTSGGGETQYF
TRBJ2-5	TRBV5-1	TRBD1	many	TGTGCCAGCAGCCCTGGGACAGCCCAAGAGACCCAGTACTTC	CASSPGTAQETQYF
TRBJ2-7	TRBV7-9	NA	few	TGTGCCAGCAGCAGGATACCCTCCTACGAGCAGTACTTC	CASSRIPSYEQYF
TRBJ1-2	TRBV7-9	NA	many	TGTGCCAGCAGCTTATCGGGGAGCTATGGCTACACCTTC	CASSLSGSYGYTF
TRBJ2-6	TRBV7-3	NA	NA	TGTGCCAGCAGCTTATCAGGGGTCTCTGGGGCCAACGTCCTGACTTTC	CASSLSGVSGANVLTF
TRBJ2-1	TRBV4-1	TRBD1	NA	TGCGCCAGCAGCCAAGAGGTTTCCCCCCAGGGGGCTGAGCAGTTCTTC	CASSQEVSPQGAEQFF
TRBJ2-7	TRBV6-2/TRBV6-3	TRBD1	NA	TGTGCCAGCAGTTTACATCCGGGACAGGCGAACTACGAGCAGTACTTC	CASSLHPGQANYEQYF
TRBJ2-5	TRBV29-1	TRBD2	many	TGCAGCGTTGAATGGGCGGGAGTAGGAAAGACCCAGTACTTC	CSVEWAGVGKTQYF
TRBJ1-1	TRBV6-6	NA	few	TGTGCCAGCAGACTCAGCGGCATGGGGAACACTGAAGCTTTCTTT	CASRLSGMGNTEAFF
TRBJ1-1	TRBV4-3	NA	NA	TGCGCCAGCAGCCAACGCTACCAGGGAGGCGGCACTGAAGCTTTCTTT	CASSQRYQGGGTEAFF
TRBJ2-2	TRBV5-6	NA	few	TGTGCCAGCAGCGCAGCAGGGGCCGGGGAGCTGTTTTTT	CASSAAGAGELFF